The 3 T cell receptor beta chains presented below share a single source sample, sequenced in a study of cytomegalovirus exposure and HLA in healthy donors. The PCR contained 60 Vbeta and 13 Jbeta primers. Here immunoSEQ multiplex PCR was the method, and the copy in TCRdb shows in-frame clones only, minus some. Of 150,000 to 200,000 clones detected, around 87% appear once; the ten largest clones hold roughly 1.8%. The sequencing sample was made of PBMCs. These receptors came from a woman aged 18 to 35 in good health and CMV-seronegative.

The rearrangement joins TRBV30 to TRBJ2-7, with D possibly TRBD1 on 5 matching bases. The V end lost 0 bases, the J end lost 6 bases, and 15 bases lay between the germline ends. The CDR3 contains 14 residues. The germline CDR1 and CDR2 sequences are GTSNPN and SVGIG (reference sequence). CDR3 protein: CAWSVGRVVTEQYF. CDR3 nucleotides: TGTGCCTGGAGTGTGGGCAGGGTCGTTACCGAGCAGTACTTC.

CDR3 nucleotides: TGTGCCAGCTCACCAGCGGGGGGGCCAGTAGGTGAGCAGTACTTC. This codes for CASSPAGGPVGEQYF. The chain joins TRBV18 to TRBJ2-7; 9 bases are a match to TRBD2. Germline CDR1 KGHSH, CDR2 LQKENI. The CDR3 extends over 15 amino acids. V shed 2 bases, J shed 7 bases, and the junction held 9 bases outside the gene matches.

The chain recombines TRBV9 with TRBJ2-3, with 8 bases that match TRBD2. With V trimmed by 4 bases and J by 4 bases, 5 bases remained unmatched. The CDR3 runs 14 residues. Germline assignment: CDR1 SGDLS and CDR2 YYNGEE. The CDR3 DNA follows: TGTGCCAGCAGCCTCAGACTAGCGCCAGATACGCAGTATTTT. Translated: CASSLRLAPDTQYF.